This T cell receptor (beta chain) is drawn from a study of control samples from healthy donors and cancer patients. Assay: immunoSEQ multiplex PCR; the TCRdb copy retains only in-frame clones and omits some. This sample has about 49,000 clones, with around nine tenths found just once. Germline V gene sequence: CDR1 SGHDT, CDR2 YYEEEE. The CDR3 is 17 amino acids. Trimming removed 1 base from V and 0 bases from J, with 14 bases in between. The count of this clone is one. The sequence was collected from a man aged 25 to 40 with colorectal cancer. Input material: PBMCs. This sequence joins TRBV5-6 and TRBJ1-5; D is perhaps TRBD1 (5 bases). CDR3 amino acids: CASSLWGGGSSNQPQHF. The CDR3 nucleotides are TGTGCCAGCAGCTTGTGGGGGGGAGGTAGTAGCAATCAGCCCCAGCATTTT.